These 17 T cell receptor beta chains were sequenced from one sample in a study of T cell repertoires in cytomegalovirus infection. TCRdb passed the reads through MiXCR, listing each CDR3 protein once. The sample includes some 62,000 distinct CDR3 sequences, 20% seen only once; the top ten take roughly 73%. For these receptors, no antigen is known. Sequencing was performed on CD8+ T cells from cultured PBMCs, taken from culture after CMV antigen stimulation. These receptors were obtained from a human donor in good health (CMV status not recorded). Some clones in this sample may be carry-over from other donors' samples.

This chain links TRBV6-2 or TRBV6-3 with TRBJ2-7; the D call may be TRBD1 or TRBD2 (6 bases each). With 7 bases removed from V and 2 bases from J, the gap between germline ends came to 12 bases. The CDR3 covers 13 residues. Germline CDR1 reads MNHEY; CDR2 reads SVGEGT. The chain's CDR3 is CASTYGGAYEQYF. The CDR3 bases are TGTGCCAGCACCTACGGGGGCGCCTACGAGCAGTACTTC.

This clonotype was seen many times. The J gene is TRBJ1-1, the V gene TRBV7-2; TRBD1 is a possible D gene (6 bases). V was shortened by 0 bases and J by 4 bases, with 12 bases between the two germline ends. From germline, CDR1 is SGHTA and CDR2 FQGNSA. The CDR3 covers 15 residues. CDR3 loop: CASSLAPGRGTEAFF. The CDR3 DNA is TGTGCCAGCAGCTTAGCGCCTGGCAGGGGCACTGAAGCTTTCTTT.

In this sample, this clonotype turned up a few times. The J gene is TRBJ2-5, the V gene TRBV12-3 or TRBV12-4, with a tentative D call TRBD1 (6 bases). The CDR3 loop spans 15 amino acids. Trimming cost V 5 bases and J 4 bases, with 17 bases left between them. The CDR3, as DNA: TGTGCCAGCAGTCCCCAAGACAGGCTACGAGAGACCCAGTACTTC. Translation gives CASSPQDRLRETQYF.

The chain is built from TRBV29-1 and TRBJ1-2; TRBD1 agrees at 9 bases. Unmatched junction bases numbered 10, after V lost 0 bases and J lost 8 bases. In germline, CDR1 is SQVTM, CDR2 ANQGSEA. The CDR3 is 15 residues long. CDR3 sequence (DNA): TGCAGCGTTGAAGATCGGGACAGGGAAGGATTGGGCTACACCTTC. Amino acid sequence: CSVEDRDREGLGYTF.

This clonotype turned up a few times. V is TRBV7-2 and J is TRBJ2-7; 7 bases agree with TRBD1. V shed 4 bases and J 5 bases; nucleotides not matched to a gene: 8. CDR3 size: 14 residues. CDR1 and CDR2 (germline): SGHTA, FQGNSA. The CDR3 DNA reads TGTGCCAGCAGCTCCCTGACAGGGACCGACGAGCAGTACTTC. This encodes CASSSLTGTDEQYF.

This chain uses TRBV27 with TRBJ1-2, with D perhaps TRBD1 (5 bases). Germline CDR1 is MNHEY and CDR2 is SMNVEV (reference sequence). The germline V and J ends were trimmed by 11 bases and 7 bases, with 20 bases remaining between them. The CDR3 sequence is 13 residues long. CDR3 coding DNA: TGTGCCGGCGCAGGGTCACGGGTCGGTGGCTACACCTTC. Protein product: CAGAGSRVGGYTF.

This chain uses TRBV6-8 with TRBJ1-5; D may be TRBD1 (6 bases). V gave up 4 bases and J gave up 5 bases, with 15 bases separating them. CDR1 and CDR2 (germline): MNHGY, SAAAGT. The CDR3 is 15 amino acids. CDR3 residues: CASSWTYNRDQPQHF. CDR3 nucleotides: TGTGCCAGCAGTTGGACATACAACAGGGATCAGCCCCAGCATTTT.

This clonotype was found a few times. The chain combines TRBV7-2 with TRBJ1-1, with a weak D call TRBD1 (5 bases). Germline V gives CDR1 SGHTA, CDR2 FQGNSA. The CDR3 extends over 21 amino acids. Between the trimmed V and J ends, which lost 7 bases and 4 bases, there was a span of 37 bases. The CDR3 region is CASNHRMRREGPPPAATEAFF. In DNA form, the CDR3 reads TGTGCCAGCAACCATCGCATGCGTAGGGAGGGGCCCCCCCCGGCGGCCACTGAAGCTTTCTTT.

This clonotype was detected only a few times. CDR3 in DNA: TGTGCCAGCAGCTTAGTTTTTGGGACAGGGAGCACAGATACGCAGTATTTT. It encodes CASSLVFGTGSTDTQYF. The chain combines TRBV7-2 with TRBJ2-3; 9 nucleotides agree with TRBD1. Trimming took 1 base from V and 0 from J; bases not matched to a gene: 5. CDR1 and CDR2 (germline): SGHTA, FQGNSA. The CDR3 spans 17 residues.

This clonotype was found a few times. The chain employs TRBV19 and TRBJ2-1; D may correspond to TRBD1 or TRBD2 (6 bases each). This CDR3 spans 15 amino acids. V lost 3 bases to trimming and J lost 6 bases, with 15 bases between them. Germline CDR1 is LNHDA and CDR2 is SQIVND (reference sequence). The CDR3: CASSIGGRGFNEQFF. CDR3 DNA: TGTGCCAGTAGTATCGGGGGCAGGGGATTCAATGAGCAGTTCTTC.

This chain joins TRBV7-2 and TRBJ1-4; D not certain. CDR3 size: 13 residues. Germline V gene data show CDR1 as SGHTA and CDR2 as FQGNSA. The V and J ends lost 6 bases and 8 bases respectively, with 13 bases between them. CDR3 amino acids: CASSRKGREKLFF. CDR3 nucleotides: TGTGCCAGCAGTCGGAAGGGTCGGGAAAAACTGTTTTTT.

V and J are TRBV27 and TRBJ2-7, with D unresolved. V was trimmed by 4 bases and J by 9 bases, leaving 19 bases between them. Germline V gene sequence: CDR1 MNHEY, CDR2 SMNVEV (reference sequence). The CDR3 is made up of 14 amino acids. CDR3 loop: CASSSRAQGPTQYF. CDR3 DNA: TGTGCCAGCAGTTCTCGGGCCCAAGGGCCGACGCAGTACTTC.

V and J are TRBV2 and TRBJ1-5; the D is unclear. This CDR3 spans 10 amino acids. Germline-derived CDR1 and CDR2 are SNHLY and FYNNEI. Trimming pared 8 bases from V and 5 bases from J, leaving 4 bases between. CDR3 bases: TGTGCCAGCGGGCATCAGCCCCAGCATTTT. It yields the protein CASGHQPQHF.

The chain recombines TRBV5-1 with TRBJ1-2; 7 bases fit TRBD1. The CDR3 loop spans 16 amino acids. J lost 6 bases, V lost 4 bases, and 15 bases had no gene match. CDR1 is SGHRS, CDR2 YFSETQ, per germline. Here the CDR3 DNA reads TGCGCCAGCAGCCTCGAAAAAAGACAGGGCCGACATGGCTACACCTTC. Protein sequence: CASSLEKRQGRHGYTF.

The V gene is TRBV6-6, the J gene TRBJ2-1; possible D gene TRBD2, 6 bases. The CDR3 has 13 amino acids. CDR1 and CDR2 from the germline V gene are MNHNY and SVGAGI (reference sequence). V shed 2 bases and J shed 5 bases, with 7 bases lying between them. The CDR3: CASSYGGDNEQFF. In nucleotides, the CDR3 is TGTGCCAGCAGTTACGGAGGGGACAATGAGCAGTTCTTC.

CDR3 DNA sequence: TGTGCCAGCAGCTTATCCCAGGGGGCGTTAAGAGGATCTGGAAACACCATATATTTT. Its translation: CASSLSQGALRGSGNTIYF. The rearrangement links TRBV7-2 to TRBJ1-3; 8 bases line up with TRBD1. The CDR3 covers 19 residues. The germline V gene encodes CDR1 SGHTA and CDR2 FQGNSA. V was pared by 2 bases and J by 1 base, with 13 bases of the junction left unmatched.

This clonotype showed up many times. This chain's CDR3 is CASSDAPNTEAFF. The CDR3, as DNA: TGTGCCAGCAGTGACGCCCCGAACACTGAAGCTTTCTTT. This chain joins TRBV6-2 or TRBV6-3 and TRBJ1-1; D is uncertain. This CDR3 contains 13 residues. Trimming took 5 bases from V and 1 from J, leaving 8 bases between them. Per germline, CDR1 MNHEY and CDR2 SVGEGT.